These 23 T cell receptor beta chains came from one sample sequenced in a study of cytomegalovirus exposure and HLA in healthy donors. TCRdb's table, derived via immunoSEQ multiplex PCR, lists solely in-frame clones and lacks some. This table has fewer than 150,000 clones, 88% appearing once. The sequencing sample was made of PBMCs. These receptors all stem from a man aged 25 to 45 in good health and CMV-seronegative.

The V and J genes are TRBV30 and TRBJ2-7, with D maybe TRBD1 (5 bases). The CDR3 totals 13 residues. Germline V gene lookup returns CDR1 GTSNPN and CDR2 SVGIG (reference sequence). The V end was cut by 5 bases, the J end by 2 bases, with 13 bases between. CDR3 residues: CAWAKDITYEQYF. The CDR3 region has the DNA TGTGCCTGGGCAAAGGACATAACCTACGAGCAGTACTTC.

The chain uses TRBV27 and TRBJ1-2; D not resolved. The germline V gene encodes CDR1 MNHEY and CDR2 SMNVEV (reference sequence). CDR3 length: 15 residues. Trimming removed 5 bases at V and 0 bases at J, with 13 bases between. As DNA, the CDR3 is TGTGCCAGCAGTCCCCGAACCGGGGCTAACTATGGCTACACCTTC. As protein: CASSPRTGANYGYTF.

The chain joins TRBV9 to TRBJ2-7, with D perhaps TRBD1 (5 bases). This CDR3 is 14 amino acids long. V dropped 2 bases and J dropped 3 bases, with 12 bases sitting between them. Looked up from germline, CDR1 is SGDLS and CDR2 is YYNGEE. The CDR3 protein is CASSVGRTLYEQYF. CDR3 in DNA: TGTGCCAGCAGCGTCGGTCGGACACTCTACGAGCAGTACTTC. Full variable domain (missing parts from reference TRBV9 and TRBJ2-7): DSGVTQTPKHLITATGQRVTLRCSPRSGDLSVYWYQQSLDQGLQFLIQYYNGEERAKGNILERFSAQQFPDLHSELNLSSLELGDSALYFCASSVGRTLYEQYFGPGTRLTVT.

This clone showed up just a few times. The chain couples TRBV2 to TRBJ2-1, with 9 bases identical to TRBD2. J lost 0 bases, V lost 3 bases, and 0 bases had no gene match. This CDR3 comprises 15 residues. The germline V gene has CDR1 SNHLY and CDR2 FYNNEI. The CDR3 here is CASSDSGGSYNEQFF. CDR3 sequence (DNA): TGTGCCAGCAGTGATAGCGGGGGCTCCTACAATGAGCAGTTCTTC.

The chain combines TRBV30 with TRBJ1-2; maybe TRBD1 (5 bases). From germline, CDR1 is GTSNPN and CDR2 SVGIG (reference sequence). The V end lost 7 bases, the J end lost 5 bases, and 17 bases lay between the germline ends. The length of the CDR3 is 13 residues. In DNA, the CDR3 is TGTGCCTTCGGGGAGGGGAAAGGGTATGGCTACACCTTC. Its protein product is CAFGEGKGYGYTF.

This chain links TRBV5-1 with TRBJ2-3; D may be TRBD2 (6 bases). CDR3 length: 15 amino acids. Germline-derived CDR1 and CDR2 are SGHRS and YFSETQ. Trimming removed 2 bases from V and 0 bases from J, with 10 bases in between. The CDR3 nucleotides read TGCGCCAGCAGCTTTAACGGGAGAAGCACAGATACGCAGTATTTT. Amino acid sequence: CASSFNGRSTDTQYF.

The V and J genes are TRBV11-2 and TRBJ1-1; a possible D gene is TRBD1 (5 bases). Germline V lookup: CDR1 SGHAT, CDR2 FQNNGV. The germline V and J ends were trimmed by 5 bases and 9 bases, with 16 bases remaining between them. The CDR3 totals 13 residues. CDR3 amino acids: CASSAATVGQAFF. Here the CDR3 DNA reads TGTGCCAGCAGCGCAGCGACAGTCGGTCAAGCTTTCTTT.

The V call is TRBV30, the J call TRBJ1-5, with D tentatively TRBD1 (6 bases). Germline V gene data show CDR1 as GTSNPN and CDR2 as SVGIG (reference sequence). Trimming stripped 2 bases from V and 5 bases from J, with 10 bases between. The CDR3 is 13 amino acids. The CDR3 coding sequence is TGTGCCTGGAGTACGACAGGATATCAGCCCCAGCATTTT. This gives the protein CAWSTTGYQPQHF.

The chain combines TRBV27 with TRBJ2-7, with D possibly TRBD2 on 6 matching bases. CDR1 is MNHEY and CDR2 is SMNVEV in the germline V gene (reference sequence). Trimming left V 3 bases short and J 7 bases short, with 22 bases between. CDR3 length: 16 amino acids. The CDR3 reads CASSLSRGGARREQYF. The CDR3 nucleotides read TGTGCCAGCAGTTTGAGCCGGGGCGGGGCTAGACGGGAGCAGTACTTC.

The CDR3 DNA reads TGTGCCAGCAAAATACTAGCGGGAGTAAGGGAGACCCAGTACTTC. Translating gives CASKILAGVRETQYF. This chain connects TRBV6-1 to TRBJ2-5; TRBD2 matches at 11 bases. CDR1 and CDR2 (germline): MNHNS, SASEGT. CDR3 length: 15 residues. The junction had 9 bases not matched to a gene; V was cut back by 7 bases and J by 5 bases.

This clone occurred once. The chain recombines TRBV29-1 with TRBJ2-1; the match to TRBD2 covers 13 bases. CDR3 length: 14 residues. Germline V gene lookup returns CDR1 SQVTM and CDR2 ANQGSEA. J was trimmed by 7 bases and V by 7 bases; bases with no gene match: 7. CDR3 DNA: TGCAGCGGGCACGGGACTAGCGGGACAAATGAGCAGTTCTTC. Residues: CSGHGTSGTNEQFF.

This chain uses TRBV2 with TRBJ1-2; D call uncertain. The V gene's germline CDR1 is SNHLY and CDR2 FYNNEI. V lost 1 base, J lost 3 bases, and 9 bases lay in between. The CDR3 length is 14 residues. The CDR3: CASSEGASYYGYTF. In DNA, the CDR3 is TGTGCCAGCAGTGAAGGGGCCAGCTACTATGGCTACACCTTC.

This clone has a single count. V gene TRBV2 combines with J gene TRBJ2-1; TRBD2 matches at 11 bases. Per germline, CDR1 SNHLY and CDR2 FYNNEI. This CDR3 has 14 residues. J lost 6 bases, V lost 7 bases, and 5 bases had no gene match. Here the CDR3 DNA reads TGTGCCAGCATCGAACTAGCGGGAGTCAATGAGCAGTTCTTC. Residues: CASIELAGVNEQFF.

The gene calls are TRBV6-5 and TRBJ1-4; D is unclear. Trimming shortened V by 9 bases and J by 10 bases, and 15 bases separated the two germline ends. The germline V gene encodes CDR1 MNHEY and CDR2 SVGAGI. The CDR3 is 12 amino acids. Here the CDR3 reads CASDRPAGKLFF. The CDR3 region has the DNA TGTGCCAGTGACCGGCCCGCGGGAAAACTGTTTTTT.

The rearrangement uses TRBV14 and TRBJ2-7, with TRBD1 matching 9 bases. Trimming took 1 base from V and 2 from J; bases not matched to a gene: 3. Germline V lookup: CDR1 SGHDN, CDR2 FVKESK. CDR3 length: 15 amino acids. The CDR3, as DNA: TGTGCCAGCAGCCAAGCCGGGACAGGGCCCTACGAGCAGTACTTC. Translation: CASSQAGTGPYEQYF.

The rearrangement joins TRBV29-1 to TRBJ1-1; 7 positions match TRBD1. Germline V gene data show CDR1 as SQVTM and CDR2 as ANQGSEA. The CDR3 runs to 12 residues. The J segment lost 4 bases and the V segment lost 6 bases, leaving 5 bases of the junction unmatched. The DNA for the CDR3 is TGCAGCGTCCCGACAGGGAGCACTGAAGCTTTCTTT. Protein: CSVPTGSTEAFF.

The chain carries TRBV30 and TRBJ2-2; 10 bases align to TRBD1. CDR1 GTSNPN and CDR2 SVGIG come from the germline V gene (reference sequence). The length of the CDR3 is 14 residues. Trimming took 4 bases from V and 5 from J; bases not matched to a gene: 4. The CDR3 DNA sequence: TGTGCCTGGAAACCGGGACAGGGGACCGGGGAGCTGTTTTTT. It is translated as CAWKPGQGTGELFF.

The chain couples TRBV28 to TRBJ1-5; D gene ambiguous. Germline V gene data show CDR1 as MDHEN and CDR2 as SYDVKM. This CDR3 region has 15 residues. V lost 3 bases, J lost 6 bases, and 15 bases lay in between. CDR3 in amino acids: CASSFAATILQPQHF. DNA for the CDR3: TGTGCCAGCAGTTTTGCTGCGACAATCCTTCAGCCCCAGCATTTT.

The CDR3 spells CASSLAHGTGINEQFF. The CDR3, as DNA: TGTGCCAGCAGCTTAGCCCATGGGACAGGGATCAATGAGCAGTTCTTC. The rearrangement uses TRBV11-3 and TRBJ2-1; 9 nucleotides line up with TRBD1. The CDR3 runs 16 residues. V dropped 1 base and J dropped 6; count of bases not matched to a gene: 7. Germline V lookup: CDR1 SGHNT, CDR2 YENEEA. Full variable domain (outside the CDR3, taken from reference TRBV11-3 and TRBJ2-1): EAGVVQSPRYKIIEKKQPVAFWCNPISGHNTLYWYLQNLGQGPELLIRYENEEAVDDSQLPKDRFSAERLKGVDSTLKIQPAELGDSAVYLCASSLAHGTGINEQFFGPGTRLTVL.

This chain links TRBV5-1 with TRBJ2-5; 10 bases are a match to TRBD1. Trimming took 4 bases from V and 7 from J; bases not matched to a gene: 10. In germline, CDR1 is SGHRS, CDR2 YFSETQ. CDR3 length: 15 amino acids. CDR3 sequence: CASSLTGTGEGTQYF. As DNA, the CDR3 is TGCGCCAGCAGCCTGACCGGGACAGGGGAAGGGACCCAGTACTTC.

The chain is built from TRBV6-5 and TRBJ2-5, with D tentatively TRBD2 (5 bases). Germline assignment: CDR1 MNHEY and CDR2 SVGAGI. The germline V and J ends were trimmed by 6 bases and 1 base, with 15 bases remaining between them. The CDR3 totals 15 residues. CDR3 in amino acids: CASSGSGKSQETQYF. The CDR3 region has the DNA TGTGCCAGCAGCGGATCCGGGAAATCCCAAGAGACCCAGTACTTC.

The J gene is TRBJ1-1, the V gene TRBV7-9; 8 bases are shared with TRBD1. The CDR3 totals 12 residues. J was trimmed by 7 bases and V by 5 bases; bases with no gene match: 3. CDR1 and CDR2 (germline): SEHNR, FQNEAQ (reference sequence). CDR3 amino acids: CASSPTGVEAFF. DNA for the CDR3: TGTGCCAGCAGCCCGACAGGGGTTGAAGCTTTCTTT.

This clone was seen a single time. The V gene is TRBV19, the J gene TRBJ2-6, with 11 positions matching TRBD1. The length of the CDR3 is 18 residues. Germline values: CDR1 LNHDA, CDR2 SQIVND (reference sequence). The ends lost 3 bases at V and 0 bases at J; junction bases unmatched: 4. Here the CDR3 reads CASSIAGTGGSGANVLTF. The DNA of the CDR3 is TGTGCCAGTAGTATCGCCGGGACAGGGGGCTCTGGGGCCAACGTCCTGACTTTC.